These 2 T cell receptor beta chains were sequenced from one sample in a study of blood T cell repertoires in COVID-19. Only in-frame clones appear in the TCRdb table, and some are missing; sequencing was by immunoSEQ multiplex PCR. Counted here are roughly 360,000 clones, around 89% occurring once; the ten biggest clones make up roughly 0.97%. The sequenced sample was PBMCs or T cells enriched from blood (not recorded which). The receptors derive from a woman between 25 and 40 years old with acute COVID-19.

The rearrangement uses TRBV1 and TRBJ2-2; the table names TRBD1, a call not compared with the DNA. TRBV1 is a recognized pseudogene. The CDR3 is 15 residues long. CDR3: CTSSQATGGVKELFF. The CDR3 DNA sequence: TGCACCAGCAGCCAAGCTACTGGGGGCGTTAAGGAGCTGTTTTTT.

This clone appeared a few times. The chain joins TRBV6-5 to TRBJ2-3; 9 positions match TRBD1. In germline, CDR1 is MNHEY, CDR2 SVGAGI. The CDR3 sequence is 15 residues long. Unmatched junction bases numbered 6, after V lost 6 bases and J lost 2 bases. CDR3 sequence: CASRHRDRDTDTQYF. The CDR3 DNA follows: TGTGCCAGCAGACACCGGGACAGGGACACAGATACGCAGTATTTT.